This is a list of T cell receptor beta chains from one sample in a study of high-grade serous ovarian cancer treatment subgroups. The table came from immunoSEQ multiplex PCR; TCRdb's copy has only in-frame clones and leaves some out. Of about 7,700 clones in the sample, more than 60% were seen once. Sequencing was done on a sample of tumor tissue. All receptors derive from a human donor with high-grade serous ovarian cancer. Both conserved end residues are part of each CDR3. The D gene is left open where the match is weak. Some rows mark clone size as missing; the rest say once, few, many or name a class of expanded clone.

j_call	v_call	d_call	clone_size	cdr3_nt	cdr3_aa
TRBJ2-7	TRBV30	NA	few	TGTGCCTGGAGGACAGTTTTCAGTTTCTCCTACGAGCAGTACTTC	CAWRTVFSFSYEQYF
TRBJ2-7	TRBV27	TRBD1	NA	TGTGCCAGCAAGAGACAGGGGCCCTACGAGCAGTACTTC	CASKRQGPYEQYF
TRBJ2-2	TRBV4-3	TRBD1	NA	TGCGCCAGCAGCCACGCTTCGACAGGGTTTGATAACGCCGGGGAGCTGTTTTTT	CASSHASTGFDNAGELFF
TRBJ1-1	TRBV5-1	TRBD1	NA	TGCGCCAGCAGCCAACTTCGGGACAGGGGTCACACTGAAGCTTTCTTT	CASSQLRDRGHTEAFF
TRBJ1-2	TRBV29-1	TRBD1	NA	TGCAGCGTTCTTGACGAGGACAGGGAGCCGTATGGCTACACCTTC	CSVLDEDREPYGYTF
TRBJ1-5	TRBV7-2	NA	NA	TGTGCCAGCAGCTATTATACGGATCAGCCCCAGCATTTT	CASSYYTDQPQHF
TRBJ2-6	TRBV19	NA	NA	TGTGCCAGTAGTATAAGGGCCCCCGGGGTCGGGGCCAACGTCCTGACTTTC	CASSIRAPGVGANVLTF
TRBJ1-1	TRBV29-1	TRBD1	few	TGCAGCGTGGTAGGGGGCCCTGAAGCTTTCTTT	CSVVGGPEAFF
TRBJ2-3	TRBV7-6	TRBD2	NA	TGTGCCAGCAGCATAGCGGGAGTGGGCACAGATACGCAGTATTTT	CASSIAGVGTDTQYF
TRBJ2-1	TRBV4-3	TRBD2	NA	TGCGCCAGCAGCCTTCAACCCGGGACTAGCTACAATGAGCAGTTCTTC	CASSLQPGTSYNEQFF
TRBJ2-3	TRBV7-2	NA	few	TGTGCCAGCAGCTTACGCGGCGGTTGGGGGGCAGATACGCAGTATTTT	CASSLRGGWGADTQYF
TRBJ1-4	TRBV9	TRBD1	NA	TGTGCCAGCAGCCCGAGGACAGGGGGAAACGAAAAACTGTTTTTT	CASSPRTGGNEKLFF
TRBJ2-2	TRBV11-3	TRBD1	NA	TGTGCCAGCAGCCCAAGACAGGGGGCGGCCGGGGAGCTGTTTTTT	CASSPRQGAAGELFF
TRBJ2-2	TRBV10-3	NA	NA	TGTGCCATCAGTGAGCTTAACACCGGGGAGCTGTTTTTT	CAISELNTGELFF
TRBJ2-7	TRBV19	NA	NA	TGTGCCAGTAGTATATCGGGCAGGGGCTCCTACGAGCAGTACTTC	CASSISGRGSYEQYF
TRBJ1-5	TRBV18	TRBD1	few	TGTGCCAGCTCACCACTGCCAGAGGGGGCGAGGGAACAGCCCCAGCATTTT	CASSPLPEGAREQPQHF
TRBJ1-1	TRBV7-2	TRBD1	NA	TGTGCCAGCAGCTTAGCACAGGGGCCCGGCACTGAAGCTTTCTTT	CASSLAQGPGTEAFF
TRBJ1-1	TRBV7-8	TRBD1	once	TGTGCCAGCAGTACCGGGACAGGAAACACTGAAGCTTTCTTT	CASSTGTGNTEAFF
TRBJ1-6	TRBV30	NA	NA	TGTGCCTGGATCAGCTATAATTCACCCCTCCACTTT	CAWISYNSPLHF